This T cell receptor beta chain derives from a study of response to subunit inactivated influenza vaccine. The CDR3 runs to 16 residues. Trimming pared 2 bases from V and 0 bases from J, leaving 11 bases between. Germline V gene lookup returns CDR1 ENHRY and CDR2 SYGVKD. Using its own MiXCR run on the RT-PCR reads, TCRdb lists one record per CDR3 protein. This sample yields under 550,000 distinct CDR3 sequences, of which roughly 7.6% are seen a single time; less than 15% belongs to the top ten. In this sample, this clonotype turned up many times. The sequences come from PBMCs from blood, collected less than 30 months after vaccination. The rearrangement links TRBV10-3 to TRBJ2-1; D gene ambiguous. The receptor's source is a man in his fifties or sixties who received an inactivated influenza vaccine. This CDR3 reads CAISERAPSSYNEQFF. DNA for the CDR3: TGTGCCATCAGTGAGCGAGCACCGAGCTCCTACAATGAGCAGTTCTTC.